The clone carrying this T cell receptor beta chain turned up a few times. No antigen is known for it. This entry belongs to a study of radiotherapy plus CTLA-4 blockade in lung cancer. The study's findings and limits: Alongside interferon-beta, early blood T cell clone dynamics were reportedly the best predictor of response.

CDR1 is SGDLS and CDR2 is YYNGEE in the germline V gene. The CDR3 consists of 15 residues. V trimming: 3 bases; J trimming: 7 bases; junction bases outside the gene matches: 9. Using immunoSEQ multiplex PCR, the repertoire was profiled, and TCRdb retains in-frame clones only, with some absent. The repertoire holds under 35,000 clones, roughly three quarters seen once, with around 4.5% in the top ten. The input for sequencing was peripheral blood, taken from a patient treated with radiotherapy plus ipilimumab. The source is a human donor with non-small cell lung cancer whose response to radiotherapy plus ipilimumab could not be evaluated. This chain joins TRBV9 and TRBJ1-4, with 7 nucleotides matching TRBD1. The CDR3 is CASSAVQGFGEKLFF. CDR3 bases: TGTGCCAGCAGCGCAGTACAGGGGTTCGGTGAAAAACTGTTTTTT. Full variable domain (outside the CDR3, taken from reference TRBV9 and TRBJ1-4): DSGVTQTPKHLITATGQRVTLRCSPRSGDLSVYWYQQSLDQGLQFLIQYYNGEERAKGNILERFSAQQFPDLHSELNLSSLELGDSALYFCASSAVQGFGEKLFFGSGTQLSVL.